This TCR beta chain was sequenced for a study of T cell responses to AZD1222 COVID-19 vaccine. Study-level background: Researchers grouped second doses given at about 4 or about 12 weeks into one pool. Study-wide findings and caveats: Donors skewed white British and female; clonal diversity was possibly underestimated. Repertoires were obtained solely post-peak T cell response.

A remark on this clone: The antigen is not known.

Only in-frame clones appear in the TCRdb table, and some are missing; sequencing was by immunoSEQ multiplex PCR. Among about 170,000 clones, approximately 90% were seen once, and the ten largest hold roughly 3.1%. The V end lost 0 bases, the J end lost 5 bases, and 8 bases lay between the germline ends. Per germline, CDR1 LGHDT and CDR2 YNNKEL (reference sequence). This CDR3 contains 14 residues. The sequences come from peripheral blood, collected on day 0 of AZD1222 vaccination. The receptor was derived from an adult in good health. The chain uses TRBV3-1 (or the pseudogene TRBV3-2) and TRBJ1-5, with unresolved D. The CDR3 DNA sequence: TGTGCCAGCAGCCAAGATTATGGGGATCAGCCCCAGCATTTT. As protein: CASSQDYGDQPQHF.